The 28 T cell receptor beta chains presented below share a single source sample, sequenced in a study of cytomegalovirus exposure and HLA in healthy donors. A multiplex PCR was run with 60 Vbeta primers and 13 Jbeta primers. Sequencing was performed with immunoSEQ multiplex PCR; in TCRdb, only in-frame clones are kept and a portion is missing. The data show around 150,000 clones, more than 60% seen once. The material sequenced was PBMCs. Receptors were obtained from a woman aged 35 to 49 in good health and CMV-seropositive.

Only one count was recorded for this clone. The V gene is TRBV10-3, the J gene TRBJ2-3; TRBD2 agrees at 8 bases. CDR3 length: 18 residues. The germline V gene has CDR1 ENHRY and CDR2 SYGVKD. Germline trimming cut 6 bases from V and 0 bases from J; bases unmatched to any gene: 14. This CDR3 is CAISAGIGRAPSTDTQYF. The CDR3 region has the DNA TGTGCCATCAGCGCAGGAATCGGGAGGGCCCCTAGCACAGATACGCAGTATTTT.

This clone was recorded a few times. The chain carries TRBV30 and TRBJ2-2; a weak D match, TRBD1 (6 bases). This CDR3 contains 13 residues. CDR1 and CDR2 from the germline V gene are GTSNPN and SVGIG (reference sequence). Between the trimmed V and J ends, which lost 3 bases and 4 bases, there was a span of 9 bases. The CDR3 spells CAWRETGTGELFF. Here the CDR3 DNA reads TGTGCCTGGAGAGAGACAGGCACCGGGGAGCTGTTTTTT.

V is TRBV7-2 and J is TRBJ2-7; 14 bases are shared with TRBD2. Germline V lookup: CDR1 SGHTA, CDR2 FQGNSA. V lost 6 bases and J lost 9; bases outside the gene matches: 10. This CDR3 has 15 amino acids. The CDR3 nucleotides are TGTGCCAGCAGTTCGGGACTAGCGGGAGCGAGCGCGCAGTACTTC. Its protein product is CASSSGLAGASAQYF.

This clone appeared once. The chain carries TRBV7-3 and TRBJ2-1; 10 nucleotides agree with TRBD2. Germline V gene sequence: CDR1 SGHTA, CDR2 FQGTGA. The CDR3 is 15 amino acids. Trimming cost V 3 bases and J 5 bases; bases outside gene matches: 4. The CDR3 region has the DNA TGTGCCAGCAGCTTTCGACTAGCGGGTAACAATGAGCAGTTCTTC. Amino acid sequence: CASSFRLAGNNEQFF.

The chain links TRBV5-4 to TRBJ2-2; 11 nucleotides line up with TRBD2. Trimming at V came to 4 bases and at J to 7 bases, leaving 9 bases not matched to a gene. CDR3 length: 16 residues. Germline CDR1 is SGHNT and CDR2 is YYREEE (reference sequence). In DNA, the CDR3 is TGTGCCAGCAGCCGCTGGACTAGCGGGTTCATCGGGGAGCTGTTTTTT. Protein: CASSRWTSGFIGELFF.

The V gene is TRBV7-8, the J gene TRBJ1-1; D may be TRBD1 (5 bases). Germline V CDR1 and CDR2: SGHVS, FQNEAQ. The V gene lost 4 bases and the J gene lost 2 bases, with 17 bases spanning the gap. The CDR3 is made up of 16 amino acids. CDR3 DNA: TGTGCCAGCAGCTGGACCCAAGGGGCCGGAAACACTGAAGCTTTCTTT. Translation gives CASSWTQGAGNTEAFF.

The rearrangement uses TRBV27 and TRBJ2-5, with TRBD2 matching 9 bases. V trimming: 5 bases; J trimming: 2 bases; junction bases outside the gene matches: 6. There are 15 residues in the CDR3. Germline CDR1 is MNHEY and CDR2 is SMNVEV (reference sequence). The chain's CDR3 is CASSLRLAVQETQYF. DNA of the CDR3: TGTGCCAGCAGTCTACGACTAGCGGTTCAAGAGACCCAGTACTTC.

CDR3: CASREPGAAGETQYF. The CDR3 coding sequence is TGTGCCAGCAGGGAACCAGGGGCGGCAGGAGAGACCCAGTACTTC. J is TRBJ2-5 and V is TRBV6-1; D might be TRBD1 (6 bases). Germline V lookup: CDR1 MNHNS, CDR2 SASEGT. The V end lost 6 bases, the J end lost 4 bases, and 18 bases lay between the germline ends. The CDR3 covers 15 residues.

V usage is TRBV19 and J usage is TRBJ1-1; 7 positions agree with TRBD1. Germline CDR1 LNHDA, CDR2 SQIVND (reference sequence). V shed 7 bases, J shed 1 base, and the junction held 6 bases outside the gene matches. There are 14 residues in the CDR3. The CDR3 protein is CASTLTGRNTEAFF. The CDR3 nucleotides are TGTGCCAGTACCCTGACAGGGAGGAACACTGAAGCTTTCTTT. The full variable domain, its missing parts supplied by reference TRBV19 and TRBJ1-1, is DGGITQSPKYLFRKEGQNVTLSCEQNLNHDAMYWYRQDPGQGLRLIYYSQIVNDFQKGDIAEGYSVSREKKESFPLTVTSAQKNPTAFYLCASTLTGRNTEAFFGQGTRLTVV.

Comments on this clone: Other DNA sequences in the sample encode the same CDR3. This chain joins TRBV29-1 and TRBJ1-2; TRBD1 matches 9 bases. Germline V gene lookup returns CDR1 SQVTM and CDR2 ANQGSEA. V was pared by 3 bases and J by 7 bases, with 0 bases of the junction left unmatched. CDR3 length equals 11 residues. The DNA for the CDR3 is TGCAGCGTTGAGACAGGGGGTGGCTACACCTTC. Encoded protein: CSVETGGGYTF.

The V and J genes are TRBV5-7 and TRBJ2-1; TRBD2 matches 7 bases. TRBV5-7 is reported as an ORF; its role is uncertain. The length of the CDR3 is 13 residues. The trim removed 5 bases at V and 7 bases at J, leaving 6 bases unmatched. The DNA for the CDR3 is TGTGCCAGCAGAACTAGCGAAGGGAATGAGCAGTTCTTC. Translated: CASRTSEGNEQFF.

This rearrangement joins TRBV2 to TRBJ2-2, with 12 positions matching TRBD2. V dropped 4 bases and J dropped 6; count of bases not matched to a gene: 3. CDR3 length: 15 residues. Germline V lookup: CDR1 SNHLY, CDR2 FYNNEI. The CDR3 here is CASSVLAGGPGELFF. CDR3 in DNA: TGTGCCAGCAGTGTCCTAGCGGGAGGGCCCGGGGAGCTGTTTTTT.

The rearrangement uses TRBV9 and TRBJ2-2; D ambiguous. The length of the CDR3 is 12 residues. Deletions cut 2 bases from V and 4 bases from J, with 3 bases between. The germline V gene has CDR1 SGDLS and CDR2 YYNGEE. CDR3 region: CASSVSTGELFF. In nucleotides, the CDR3 is TGTGCCAGCAGCGTCAGCACCGGGGAGCTGTTTTTT.

The rearrangement joins TRBV2 to TRBJ1-4, with D perhaps matching TRBD1 (5 bases). This CDR3 has 16 residues. V was clipped by 10 bases and J by 5 bases, with 23 bases between them. The germline V gene has CDR1 SNHLY and CDR2 FYNNEI. The CDR3 loop is CATRLDSGKINEKLFF. As DNA, the CDR3 is TGTGCCACCCGCTTAGACTCAGGGAAGATCAATGAAAAACTGTTTTTT. The variable domain in full, with the rest retrieved from reference TRBV2 and TRBJ1-4, is EPEVTQTPSHQVTQMGQEVILRCVPISNHLYFYWYRQILGQKVEFLVSFYNNEISEKSEIFDDQFSVERPDGSNFTLKIRSTKLEDSAMYFCATRLDSGKINEKLFFGSGTQLSVL.

CDR3 loop: CATSRGGGGFGYTF. As DNA, the CDR3 is TGTGCCACCAGCAGAGGGGGGGGAGGGTTTGGCTACACCTTC. The chain carries TRBV15 and TRBJ1-2; the D gene is possibly TRBD1 (5 bases). Germline assignment: CDR1 LNHNV and CDR2 YYDKDF (reference sequence). V dropped 1 base and J dropped 7 bases, with 13 bases sitting between them. The CDR3 has 14 amino acids.

The chain recombines TRBV29-1 with TRBJ2-1; 7 bases fit TRBD1. The CDR3 loop spans 16 amino acids. The ends lost 7 bases at V and 2 bases at J; junction bases unmatched: 14. Germline V gives CDR1 SQVTM, CDR2 ANQGSEA. This CDR3 reads CSGKKNRQGPYNEQFF. The CDR3 DNA reads TGCAGCGGTAAAAAAAATAGACAGGGCCCCTACAATGAGCAGTTCTTC.

This clone came up a few times. V is TRBV1 and J is TRBJ2-1; the table's D call, TRBD2, has no DNA check behind it. TRBV1 is shown as a pseudogene. The CDR3 sequence is 16 residues long. The CDR3 bases are TGCACCAGCAGCCAAGATTTAAGCGGGAGGGAGGATGAGCAGTTCTTC. It translates to CTSSQDLSGREDEQFF.

The chain carries TRBV4-2 and TRBJ2-1, with 13 bases fitting TRBD2. The V segment lost 4 bases and the J segment 5 bases; nucleotides outside the gene matches: 5. CDR3 size: 16 residues. CDR1 is LGHNA and CDR2 is YNFKEQ in the germline V gene. The CDR3 reads CASSPRLAGGNNEQFF. For the CDR3, the DNA is TGTGCCAGCAGCCCCCGACTAGCGGGAGGAAACAATGAGCAGTTCTTC.

The chain uses TRBV29-1 and TRBJ1-6; 7 bases match TRBD1. V was clipped by 5 bases and J by 10 bases; unmatched bases: 8. Per germline, CDR1 SQVTM and CDR2 ANQGSEA. This CDR3 has 13 residues. The CDR3 coding sequence is TGCAGCGTTAGGGCCGGGACAGACTCACCCCTCCACTTT. This gives the protein CSVRAGTDSPLHF.

The chain recombines TRBV11-3 with TRBJ2-1; 7 nucleotides line up with TRBD2. V lost 5 bases and J lost 2; bases outside the gene matches: 9. This CDR3 region has 16 residues. Germline V CDR1 and CDR2: SGHNT, YENEEA. This CDR3 is CASSLRTSEPYNEQFF. In DNA form, the CDR3 reads TGTGCCAGCAGCCTACGCACTAGCGAGCCCTACAATGAGCAGTTCTTC.

The chain is built from TRBV4-3 and TRBJ2-3, with D possibly being TRBD1 (5 bases). The germline V gene has CDR1 LGHNA and CDR2 YSLEER. The V end was cut by 4 bases, the J end by 4 bases, with 27 bases between. The CDR3 spans 19 residues. In nucleotides, the CDR3 is TGCGCCAGCAGCCTTACTCAGTTAAGGGGCTCGGGTTTTTCAGATACGCAGTATTTT. Translation gives CASSLTQLRGSGFSDTQYF.

The V and J genes are TRBV19 and TRBJ2-7; D remains unclear. The germline CDR1 and CDR2 sequences are LNHDA and SQIVND (reference sequence). The V and J ends lost 5 bases and 6 bases respectively, with 14 bases between them. CDR3 size: 13 residues. In DNA, the CDR3 is TGTGCCAGTAGTCGAGAGCGCGTAAGCGAGCAGTACTTC. Encoded protein: CASSRERVSEQYF.

J is TRBJ2-5 and V is TRBV7-6; maybe TRBD2 (5 bases). With 5 bases removed from V and 7 bases from J, the gap between germline ends came to 20 bases. The CDR3 runs to 15 residues. The germline CDR1 and CDR2 sequences are SGHVS and FNYEAQ. The CDR3 DNA follows: TGTGCCAGCAGCCCCGTGGGGAGCCCCTCCGTGACCCAGTACTTC. Translated: CASSPVGSPSVTQYF.

CDR3: CASSLEPRDQIRGTEAFF. The CDR3 nucleotides read TGCGCCAGCAGCTTGGAGCCGCGCGATCAGATCAGGGGGACTGAAGCTTTCTTT. The chain combines TRBV5-1 with TRBJ1-1; 7 bases map to TRBD1. This CDR3 is built from 18 residues. CDR1 is SGHRS, CDR2 YFSETQ, per germline. The junction had 16 bases not matched to a gene; V was cut back by 0 bases and J by 5 bases.

The gene calls are TRBV6-5 and TRBJ1-2; a possible D gene is TRBD1 (5 bases). Trimming pared 9 bases from V and 5 bases from J, leaving 10 bases between. Germline V lookup: CDR1 MNHEY, CDR2 SVGAGI. The CDR3 spans 11 residues. The CDR3 DNA reads TGTGCCAGTGGGGGGGGGTATGGCTACACCTTC. Residues: CASGGGYGYTF.

This clone was counted a few times. The DNA of the CDR3 is TGTGCCAGCAGCCCGGCGGGAAACTTGGATGAGCAGTTCTTC. It yields the protein CASSPAGNLDEQFF. This chain joins TRBV7-9 and TRBJ2-1; tentative D call: TRBD2 (6 bases). Germline V gene data show CDR1 as SEHNR and CDR2 as FQNEAQ (reference sequence). The CDR3 covers 14 residues. The V end was cut by 5 bases, the J end by 8 bases, with 16 bases between.

The chain links TRBV6-4 to TRBJ2-2; the match to TRBD1 covers 8 bases. The CDR3 covers 18 residues. The ends lost 6 bases at V and 0 bases at J; junction bases unmatched: 12. The germline CDR1 and CDR2 sequences are MRHNA and SNTAGT. The CDR3 is CASSRETGASANTGELFF. The DNA of the CDR3 is TGTGCCAGCAGCCGCGAGACAGGGGCCTCTGCGAACACCGGGGAGCTGTTTTTT.

The J gene is TRBJ2-3, the V gene TRBV4-1, with a possible D match to TRBD2 (6 bases). The V and J ends lost 7 bases and 1 base respectively, with 9 bases between them. This CDR3 has 13 residues. CDR1 MGHRA and CDR2 YSYEKL come from the germline V gene. The CDR3: CASNSGGTDTQYF. In nucleotides, the CDR3 is TGCGCCAGCAATTCGGGGGGCACAGATACGCAGTATTTT.